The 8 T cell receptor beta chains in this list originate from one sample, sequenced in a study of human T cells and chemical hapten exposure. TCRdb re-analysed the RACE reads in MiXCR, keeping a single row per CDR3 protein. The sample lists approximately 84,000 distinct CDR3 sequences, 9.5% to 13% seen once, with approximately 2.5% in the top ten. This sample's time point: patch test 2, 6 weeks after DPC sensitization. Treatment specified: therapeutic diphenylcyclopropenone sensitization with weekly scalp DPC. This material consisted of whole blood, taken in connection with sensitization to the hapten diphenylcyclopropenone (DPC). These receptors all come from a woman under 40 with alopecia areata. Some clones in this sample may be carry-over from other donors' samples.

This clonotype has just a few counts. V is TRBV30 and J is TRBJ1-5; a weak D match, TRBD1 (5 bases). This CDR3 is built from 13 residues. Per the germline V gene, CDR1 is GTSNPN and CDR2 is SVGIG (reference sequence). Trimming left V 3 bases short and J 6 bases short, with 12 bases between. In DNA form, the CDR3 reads TGTGCCTGGAGCAGAGCGGGGGGTCAGCCCCAGCATTTT. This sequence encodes CAWSRAGGQPQHF.

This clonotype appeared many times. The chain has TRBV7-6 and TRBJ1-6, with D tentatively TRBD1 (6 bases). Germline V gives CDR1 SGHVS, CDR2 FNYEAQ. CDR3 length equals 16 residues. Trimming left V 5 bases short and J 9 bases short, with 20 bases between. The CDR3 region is CASSPRGQGSSSPLHF. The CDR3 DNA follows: TGTGCCAGCAGCCCTAGAGGGCAGGGGAGTAGTTCACCCCTCCACTTT.

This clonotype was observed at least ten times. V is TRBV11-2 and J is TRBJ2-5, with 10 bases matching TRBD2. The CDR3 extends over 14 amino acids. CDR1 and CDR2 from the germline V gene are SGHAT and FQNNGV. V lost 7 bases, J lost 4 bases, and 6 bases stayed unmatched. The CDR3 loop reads CASTPSSGRETQYF. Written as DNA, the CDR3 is TGTGCCAGCACCCCTTCTAGCGGGAGAGAGACCCAGTACTTC.

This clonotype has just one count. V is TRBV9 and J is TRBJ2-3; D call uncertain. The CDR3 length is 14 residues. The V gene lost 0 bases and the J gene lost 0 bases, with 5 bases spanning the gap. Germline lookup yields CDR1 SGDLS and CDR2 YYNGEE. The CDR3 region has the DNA TGTGCCAGCAGCGTAGTGGGGAGCACAGATACGCAGTATTTT. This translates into CASSVVGSTDTQYF. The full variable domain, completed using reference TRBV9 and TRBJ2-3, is DSGVTQTPKHLITATGQRVTLRCSPRSGDLSVYWYQQSLDQGLQFLIQYYNGEERAKGNILERFSAQQFPDLHSELNLSSLELGDSALYFCASSVVGSTDTQYFGPGTRLTVL.

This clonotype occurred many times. The DNA of the CDR3 is TGCGCCAGCAGCCAAAGCCTAGCCCCAGCGGGGGCCTACGAGCAGTACTTC. This encodes CASSQSLAPAGAYEQYF. The V gene is TRBV4-3, the J gene TRBJ2-7, with 8 bases matching TRBD2. Per germline, CDR1 LGHNA and CDR2 YSLEER. The CDR3 covers 17 residues. With 2 bases clipped from V and 2 bases from J, the junction kept 11 bases outside the gene matches.

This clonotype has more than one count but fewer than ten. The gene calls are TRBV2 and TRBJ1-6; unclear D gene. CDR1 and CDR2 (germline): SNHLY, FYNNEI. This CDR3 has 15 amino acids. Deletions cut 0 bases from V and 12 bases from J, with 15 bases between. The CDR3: CASSEAGNSVEPLHF. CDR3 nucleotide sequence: TGTGCCAGCAGTGAAGCGGGGAACAGCGTAGAACCCCTCCACTTT.

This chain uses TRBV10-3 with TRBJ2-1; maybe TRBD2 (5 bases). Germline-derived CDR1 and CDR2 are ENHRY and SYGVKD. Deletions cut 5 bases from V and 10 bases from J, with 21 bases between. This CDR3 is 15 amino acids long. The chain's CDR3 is CAISPLAPSRQEQFF. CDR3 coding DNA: TGTGCCATCAGTCCCTTGGCCCCTAGCAGGCAAGAGCAGTTCTTC.

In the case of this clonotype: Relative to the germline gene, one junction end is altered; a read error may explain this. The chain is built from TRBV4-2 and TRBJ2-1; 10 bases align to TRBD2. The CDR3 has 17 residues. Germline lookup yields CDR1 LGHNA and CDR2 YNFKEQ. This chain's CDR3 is CVSSPRSTSGKNNEQFF. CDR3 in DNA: TGTGTCAGCAGCCCCCGTTCTACTAGCGGGAAAAACAATGAGCAGTTCTTC.